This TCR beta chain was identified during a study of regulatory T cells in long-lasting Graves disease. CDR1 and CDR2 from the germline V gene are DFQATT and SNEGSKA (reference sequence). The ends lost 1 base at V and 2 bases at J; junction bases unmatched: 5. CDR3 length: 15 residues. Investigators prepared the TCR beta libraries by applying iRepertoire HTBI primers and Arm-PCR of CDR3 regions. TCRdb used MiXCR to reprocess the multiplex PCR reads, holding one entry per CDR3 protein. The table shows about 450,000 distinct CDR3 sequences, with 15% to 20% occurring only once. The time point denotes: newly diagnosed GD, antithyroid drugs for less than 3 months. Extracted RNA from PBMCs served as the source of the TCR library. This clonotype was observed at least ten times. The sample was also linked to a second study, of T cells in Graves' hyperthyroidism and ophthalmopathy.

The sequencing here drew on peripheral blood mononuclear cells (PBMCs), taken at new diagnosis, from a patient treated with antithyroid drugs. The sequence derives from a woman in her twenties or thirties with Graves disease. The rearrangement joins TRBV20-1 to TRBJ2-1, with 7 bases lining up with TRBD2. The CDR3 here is CSARVTAGTYNEQFF. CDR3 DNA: TGCAGTGCTAGAGTTACAGCGGGGACCTACAATGAGCAGTTCTTC.